Shown below are 15 T cell receptor beta chains from a single sample sequenced in a study of cytomegalovirus exposure and HLA in healthy donors. In the PCR, 60 Vbeta and 13 Jbeta primers were used. Data came from immunoSEQ multiplex PCR; TCRdb stores just in-frame clones and leaves some out. The sample consists of some 130,000 clones, around nine tenths of them appearing once. Material: PBMCs. These receptors were obtained from a woman aged 25 to 45 in good health and CMV-seronegative.

The chain employs TRBV4-2 and TRBJ2-7, with D perhaps matching TRBD2 (6 bases). The germline CDR1 and CDR2 sequences are LGHNA and YNFKEQ. V was pared by 2 bases and J by 6 bases, with 20 bases between. The CDR3 totals 16 residues. CDR3 loop: CASSQRLVAGSAEQYF. CDR3 nucleotide sequence: TGTGCCAGCAGCCAACGACTAGTGGCGGGTAGTGCCGAGCAGTACTTC.

The chain couples TRBV4-3 to TRBJ2-6; D gene ambiguous. There are 16 residues in the CDR3. Trimming shortened V by 4 bases and J by 0 bases, and 10 bases separated the two germline ends. CDR1 LGHNA and CDR2 YSLEER come from the germline V gene. The DNA of the CDR3 is TGCGCCAGCAGCCCTGGGCTATTCTCTGGGGCCAACGTCCTGACTTTC. Its translation is CASSPGLFSGANVLTF.

This clone was counted once. The chain links TRBV7-2 to TRBJ2-5; no reliable D call. The V gene lost 5 bases and the J gene lost 6 bases, with 7 bases spanning the gap. The CDR3 covers 11 residues. Per germline, CDR1 SGHTA and CDR2 FQGNSA. The CDR3 here is CASSLGQTQYF. CDR3 coding DNA: TGTGCCAGCAGCCTAGGGCAGACCCAGTACTTC. Full variable domain (remainder filled in from reference TRBV7-2 and TRBJ2-5): GAGVSQSPSNKVTEKGKDVELRCDPISGHTALYWYRQSLGQGLEFLIYFQGNSAPDKSGLPSDRFSAERTGGSVSTLTIQRTQQEDSAVYLCASSLGQTQYFGPGTRLLVL.

The chain carries TRBV19 and TRBJ1-5, with D possibly matching TRBD1 (5 bases). This CDR3 spans 15 amino acids. Germline V gene lookup returns CDR1 LNHDA and CDR2 SQIVND (reference sequence). V shed 5 bases and J shed 2 bases, with 13 bases lying between them. CDR3 in DNA: TGTGCCAGTAGTCTCCAGGGCTCAGGCAATCAGCCCCAGCATTTT. It translates to CASSLQGSGNQPQHF.

This sequence joins TRBV12-5 and TRBJ1-2; 9 bases map to TRBD1. Per the germline V gene, CDR1 is LGHNT and CDR2 is FRNRAP. The CDR3 is 12 amino acids. The V and J ends lost 4 bases and 13 bases, in that order; junction bases with no gene match: 7. The CDR3 region has the DNA TGTGCTAGTGGTTCGGACAGGGGTTTCATCACCTTC. Its translation is CASGSDRGFITF.

The V and J genes are TRBV13 and TRBJ2-7; TRBD2 might be the D (6 bases). This CDR3 spans 14 amino acids. The germline V gene encodes CDR1 PRHDT and CDR2 FYEKMQ (reference sequence). V was shortened by 2 bases and J by 5 bases, with 13 bases between the two germline ends. The CDR3 protein is CASSLRERVHEQYF. The CDR3 DNA follows: TGTGCCAGCAGCTTACGGGAGAGGGTACACGAGCAGTACTTC. Looking up the rest from reference TRBV13 and TRBJ2-7 gives the full variable domain: AAGVIQSPRHLIKEKRETATLKCYPIPRHDTVYWYQQGPGQDPQFLISFYEKMQSDKGSIPDRFSAQQFSDYHSELNMSSLELGDSALYFCASSLRERVHEQYFGPGTRLTVT.

For the CDR3, the DNA is TGCAGCGCAAGGGACAGCGGAATCAGACAGTTCTTC. As protein: CSARDSGIRQFF. The chain recombines TRBV29-1 with TRBJ2-1, with TRBD1 identical over 7 bases. Unmatched junction bases numbered 13, after V lost 7 bases and J lost 13 bases. Looked up from germline, CDR1 is SQVTM and CDR2 is ANQGSEA. CDR3 length equals 12 residues.

The rearrangement joins TRBV11-3 to TRBJ2-3; the D is unclear. This CDR3 region has 13 residues. Trimming stripped 1 base from V and 2 bases from J, with 4 bases between. Germline loops: CDR1 SGHNT, CDR2 YENEEA. CDR3 in amino acids: CASSLAVTDTQYF. The CDR3 nucleotides are TGTGCCAGCAGCTTAGCGGTCACAGATACGCAGTATTTT.

The chain links TRBV2 to TRBJ1-6; TRBD1 might be the D (6 bases). V lost 5 bases, J lost 9 bases, and 14 bases lay in between. CDR1 and CDR2 from the germline V gene are SNHLY and FYNNEI. The CDR3 is 14 residues long. Written as DNA, the CDR3 is TGTGCCAGCAGTCCGCGAGGACAGATTTCACCCCTCCACTTT. Its protein product is CASSPRGQISPLHF.

This clone is a singleton in its sample. CDR3 amino acids: CASSIGLGLSDGYTF. The CDR3 region has the DNA TGTGCCAGTAGTATCGGACTCGGTCTTTCGGATGGCTACACCTTC. V gene TRBV19 combines with J gene TRBJ1-2; no definite D call. V gave up 3 bases and J gave up 6 bases, with 17 bases separating them. Germline values: CDR1 LNHDA, CDR2 SQIVND (reference sequence). The CDR3 has 15 residues.

This chain uses TRBV11-2 with TRBJ2-7, with 9 bases identical to TRBD1. After removal of 6 bases from V and 2 bases from J, the junction contained 11 bases not matched to a gene. Germline lookup yields CDR1 SGHAT and CDR2 FQNNGV. This CDR3 contains 16 residues. CDR3 loop: CASSPTAGTGPYEQYF. The CDR3 region has the DNA TGTGCCAGCAGTCCGACCGCCGGGACAGGGCCCTACGAGCAGTACTTC. Variable domain in full (rest from reference TRBV11-2 and TRBJ2-7): EAGVAQSPRYKIIEKRQSVAFWCNPISGHATLYWYQQILGQGPKLLIQFQNNGVVDDSQLPKDRFSAERLKGVDSTLKIQPAKLEDSAVYLCASSPTAGTGPYEQYFGPGTRLTVT.

The genes are TRBV11-2 and TRBJ2-5; the D gene is possibly TRBD1 (5 bases). V was pared by 1 base and J by 4 bases, with 10 bases between. Germline CDR1 SGHAT, CDR2 FQNNGV. The length of the CDR3 is 14 residues. DNA for the CDR3: TGTGCCAGCAGCTTAGTGGTGGGGCCAGAGACCCAGTACTTC. The encoded protein is CASSLVVGPETQYF.

The rearrangement joins TRBV7-3 to TRBJ2-7; a weak D match, TRBD1 (6 bases). Germline CDR1 and CDR2: SGHTA and FQGTGA. V lost 5 bases and J lost 3, with 11 bases in between. The CDR3 runs 13 residues. The CDR3 bases are TGTGCCAGCAGCAAGGACAGACTCTACGAGCAGTACTTC. Its translation: CASSKDRLYEQYF. The variable domain in full, completed from reference TRBV7-3 and TRBJ2-7, reads GAGVSQTPSNKVTEKGKYVELRCDPISGHTALYWYRQSLGQGPEFLIYFQGTGAADDSGLPNDRFFAVRPEGSVSTLKIQRTERGDSAVYLCASSKDRLYEQYFGPGTRLTVT.

This rearrangement joins TRBV9 to TRBJ2-7; a weak D match, TRBD1 (5 bases). This CDR3 is built from 12 residues. Germline lookup yields CDR1 SGDLS and CDR2 YYNGEE. Trimming stripped 4 bases from V and 6 bases from J, with 11 bases between. The CDR3 reads CASSPTGREQYF. CDR3 sequence (DNA): TGTGCCAGCAGCCCTACAGGACGCGAGCAGTACTTC. The variable domain in full, with the rest retrieved from reference TRBV9 and TRBJ2-7, is DSGVTQTPKHLITATGQRVTLRCSPRSGDLSVYWYQQSLDQGLQFLIQYYNGEERAKGNILERFSAQQFPDLHSELNLSSLELGDSALYFCASSPTGREQYFGPGTRLTVT.

This chain joins TRBV7-9 and TRBJ2-2; a possible D gene is TRBD1 (5 bases). The CDR3 runs to 13 residues. Per germline, CDR1 SEHNR and CDR2 FQNEAQ (reference sequence). Trimming stripped 2 bases from V and 8 bases from J, with 9 bases between. CDR3 amino acids: CASSLKGPGELFF. CDR3 in DNA: TGTGCCAGCAGCTTAAAGGGGCCTGGGGAGCTGTTTTTT.